This entry is about one TCR beta chain. There are 11 residues in the CDR3. The V end lost 6 bases, the J end lost 6 bases, and 7 bases lay between the germline ends. Germline V gene lookup returns CDR1 MGHRA and CDR2 YSYEKL. Once RNA had been extracted, it was reverse transcribed into cDNA to act as the sequencing template. Data came from immunoSEQ multiplex PCR; TCRdb stores just in-frame clones and leaves some out. The sample contains about 130,000 clones, 49% of which appear only once. The data are from a study of CD8+ T cells in alopecia areata. V is TRBV4-1 and J is TRBJ2-3; tentative D call: TRBD2 (6 bases). The sequences come from CD8+ T cells sorted from blood, collected at week 0. This clonotype originated in a human donor with alopecia areata. CDR3 nucleotides: TGCGCCAGCAGGGAGGGGGATACGCAGTATTTT. Protein: CASREGDTQYF.